This T cell receptor (beta chain) emerged from a study of CD8+CD57+ T cells in acquired aplastic anemia. On the study more broadly: Yields of DNA that came from sorted CD4+ and CD8+ cells averaged approximately 3.2 ug.

Germline V CDR1 and CDR2: SGHAT, FQDESV (reference sequence). The V and J ends lost 8 bases and 1 base respectively, with 17 bases between them. The CDR3 runs to 15 residues. Genomic DNA provided the template from which TCR beta VDJ and CDR3 profiles were obtained. Each CDR3 protein gets one entry after TCRdb re-called the reads with MiXCR. The sample yields about 42,000 distinct CDR3 sequences, around 67% seen once. This sequence joins TRBV11-1 and TRBJ2-5; a possible D gene is TRBD1 (8 bases). The origin of this receptor is a human donor in good health, serving as a control. Material for sequencing was sorted CD4+, CD8+, or CD8+CD57+ T cells (not recorded which) from PBMCs. This CDR3 is CASGPTGEGQETQYF. The CDR3 DNA is TGTGCCAGCGGACCGACAGGGGAGGGCCAAGAGACCCAGTACTTC.